This T cell receptor beta chain was documented in a study of monozygotic twins with inflammatory bowel disease. Study-wide results and limits: What may have added variability to patient repertoires is that immunosuppressive treatments differed.

The CDR3 consists of 13 residues. Germline V CDR1 and CDR2: PRHDT, FYEKMQ (reference sequence). TCRdb derives one entry per CDR3 protein from the 5' RACE reads, leaving out DNA. The sample includes about 210,000 distinct CDR3 sequences. As concerns this clonotype: Antigen: not known.

Sample: blood. This sequence joins TRBV13 and TRBJ1-1. This TCR came from a human donor with ulcerative colitis or Crohn's disease, or a healthy co-twin of an affected twin (not recorded which). The CDR3 is CASREAEDTEAFF.